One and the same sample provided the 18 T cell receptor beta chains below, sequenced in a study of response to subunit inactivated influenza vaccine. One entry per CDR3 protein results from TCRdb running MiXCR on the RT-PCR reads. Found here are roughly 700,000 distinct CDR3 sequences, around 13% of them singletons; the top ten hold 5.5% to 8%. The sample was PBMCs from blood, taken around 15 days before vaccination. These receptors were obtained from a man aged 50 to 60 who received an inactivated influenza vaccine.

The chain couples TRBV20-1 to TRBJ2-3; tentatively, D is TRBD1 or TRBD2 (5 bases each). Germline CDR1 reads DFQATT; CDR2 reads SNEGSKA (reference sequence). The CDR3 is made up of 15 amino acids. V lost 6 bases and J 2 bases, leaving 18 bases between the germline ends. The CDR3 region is CSADAGTHYTDTQYF. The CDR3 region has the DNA TGCAGTGCGGACGCCGGGACCCACTACACAGATACGCAGTATTTT.

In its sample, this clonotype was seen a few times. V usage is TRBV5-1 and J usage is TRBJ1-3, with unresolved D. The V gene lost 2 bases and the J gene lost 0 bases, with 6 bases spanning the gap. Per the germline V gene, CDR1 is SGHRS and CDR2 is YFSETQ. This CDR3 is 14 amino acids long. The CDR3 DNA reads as TGCGCCAGCAGCTTCGGAGCCTCTGGAAACACCATATATTTT. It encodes CASSFGASGNTIYF. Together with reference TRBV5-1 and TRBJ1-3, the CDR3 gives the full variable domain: KAGVTQTPRYLIKTRGQQVTLSCSPISGHRSVSWYQQTPGQGLQFLFEYFSETQRNKGNFPGRFSGRQFSNSRSEMNVSTLELGDSALYLCASSFGASGNTIYFGEGSWLTVV.

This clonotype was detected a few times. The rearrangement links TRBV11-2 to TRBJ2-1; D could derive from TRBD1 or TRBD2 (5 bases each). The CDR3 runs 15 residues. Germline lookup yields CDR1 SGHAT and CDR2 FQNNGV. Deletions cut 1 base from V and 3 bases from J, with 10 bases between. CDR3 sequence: CASSLVLGVYNEQFF. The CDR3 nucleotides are TGTGCCAGCAGCTTAGTGCTGGGGGTCTACAATGAGCAGTTCTTC.

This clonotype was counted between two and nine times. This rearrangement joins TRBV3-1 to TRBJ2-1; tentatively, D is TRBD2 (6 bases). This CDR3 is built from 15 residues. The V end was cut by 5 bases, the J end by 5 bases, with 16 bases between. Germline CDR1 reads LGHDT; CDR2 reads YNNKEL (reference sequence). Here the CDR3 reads CASSWDLAAHNEQFF. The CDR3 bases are TGTGCCAGCAGCTGGGACTTAGCGGCCCACAATGAGCAGTTCTTC.

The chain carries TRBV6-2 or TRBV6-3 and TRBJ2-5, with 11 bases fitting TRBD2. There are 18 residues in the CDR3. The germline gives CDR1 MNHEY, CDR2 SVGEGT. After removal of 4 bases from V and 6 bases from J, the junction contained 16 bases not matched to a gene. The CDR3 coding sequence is TGTGCCAGCAGTTTGATTTCAGTACTAGCGGGAGCTACGAAGACCCAGTACTTC. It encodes CASSLISVLAGATKTQYF.

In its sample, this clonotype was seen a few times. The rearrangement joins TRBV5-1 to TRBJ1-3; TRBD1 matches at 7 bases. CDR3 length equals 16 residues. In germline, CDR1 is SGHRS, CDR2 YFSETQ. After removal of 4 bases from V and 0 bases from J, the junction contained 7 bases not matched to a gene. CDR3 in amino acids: CASSLRGEPSGNTIYF. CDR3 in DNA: TGCGCCAGCAGCCTCAGGGGGGAACCCTCTGGAAACACCATATATTTT.

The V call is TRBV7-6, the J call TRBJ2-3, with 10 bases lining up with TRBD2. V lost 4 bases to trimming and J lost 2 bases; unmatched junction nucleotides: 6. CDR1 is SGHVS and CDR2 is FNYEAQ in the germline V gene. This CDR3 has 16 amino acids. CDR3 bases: TGTGCCAGCAGCTCCGGGACTAGCGTAAACACAGATACGCAGTATTTT. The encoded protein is CASSSGTSVNTDTQYF. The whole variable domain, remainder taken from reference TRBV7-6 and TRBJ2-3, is GAGVSQSPRYKVTKRGQDVALRCDPISGHVSLYWYRQALGQGPEFLTYFNYEAQQDKSGLPNDRFSAERPEGSISTLTIQRTEQRDSAMYRCASSSGTSVNTDTQYFGPGTRLTVL.

CDR3 region: CASSLSSPNNEQFF. CDR3 nucleotides: TGTGCCAGCAGCTTAAGTAGCCCTAACAATGAGCAGTTCTTC. This sequence joins TRBV7-2 and TRBJ2-1; D not certain. CDR3 length: 14 residues. Trimming removed 2 bases at V and 5 bases at J, with 10 bases between. The germline V gene has CDR1 SGHTA and CDR2 FQGNSA.

As DNA, the CDR3 is TGTGCCAGCAGCCCGTTCGGACAGATTGAGCAGTTCTTC. Translation gives CASSPFGQIEQFF. This chain links TRBV7-9 with TRBJ2-1, with D maybe TRBD1 (6 bases). V was trimmed by 5 bases and J by 9 bases, leaving 14 bases between them. The CDR3 runs to 13 residues. Germline V lookup: CDR1 SEHNR, CDR2 FQNEAQ (reference sequence).

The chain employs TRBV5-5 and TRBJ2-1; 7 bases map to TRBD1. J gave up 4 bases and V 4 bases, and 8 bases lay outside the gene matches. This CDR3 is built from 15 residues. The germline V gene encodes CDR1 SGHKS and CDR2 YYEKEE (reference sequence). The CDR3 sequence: CASSLRQGGYNEQFF. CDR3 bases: TGTGCCAGCAGCCTGAGACAGGGTGGGTACAATGAGCAGTTCTTC.

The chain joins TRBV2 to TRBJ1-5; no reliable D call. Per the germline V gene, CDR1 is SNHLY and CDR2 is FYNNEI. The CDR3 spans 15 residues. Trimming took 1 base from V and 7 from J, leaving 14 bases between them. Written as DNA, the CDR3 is TGTGCCAGCAGTGAAGTTCCCCCACTAGGGCAGCCCCAGCATTTT. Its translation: CASSEVPPLGQPQHF. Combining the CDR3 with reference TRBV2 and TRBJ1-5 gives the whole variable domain EPEVTQTPSHQVTQMGQEVILRCVPISNHLYFYWYRQILGQKVEFLVSFYNNEISEKSEIFDDQFSVERPDGSNFTLKIRSTKLEDSAMYFCASSEVPPLGQPQHFGDGTRLSIL.

CDR3 protein: CASSYAGKGEKLFF. CDR3 nucleotide sequence: TGTGCCAGCAGTTACGCAGGGAAGGGGGAAAAACTGTTTTTT. This rearrangement joins TRBV6-5 to TRBJ1-4; tentatively, D is TRBD1 (5 bases). Germline CDR1 is MNHEY and CDR2 is SVGAGI. V was shortened by 2 bases and J by 8 bases, with 12 bases between the two germline ends. The CDR3 runs to 14 residues.

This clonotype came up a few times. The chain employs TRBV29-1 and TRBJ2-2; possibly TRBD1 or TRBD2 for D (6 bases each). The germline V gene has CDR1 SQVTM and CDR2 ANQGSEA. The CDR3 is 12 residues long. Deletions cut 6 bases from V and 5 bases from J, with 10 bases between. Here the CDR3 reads CSVQGGTGELFF. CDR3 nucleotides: TGCAGCGTCCAAGGGGGGACCGGGGAGCTGTTTTTT.

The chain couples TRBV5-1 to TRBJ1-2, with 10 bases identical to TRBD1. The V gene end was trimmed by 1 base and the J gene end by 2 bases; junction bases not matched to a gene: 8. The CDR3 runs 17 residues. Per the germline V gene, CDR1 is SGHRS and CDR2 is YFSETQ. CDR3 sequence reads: CASSLSGQGTLNYGYTF. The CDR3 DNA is TGCGCCAGCAGCTTGTCGGGACAGGGGACATTGAACTATGGCTACACCTTC.

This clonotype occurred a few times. The CDR3 loop reads CASSSRSTAATNEKLFF. The DNA of the CDR3 is TGTGCCAGCAGCTCTCGCAGTACAGCCGCAACTAATGAAAAACTGTTTTTT. This chain connects TRBV7-8 to TRBJ1-4; D call uncertain. Per germline, CDR1 SGHVS and CDR2 FQNEAQ. CDR3 length: 17 amino acids. V lost 4 bases and J lost 0, with 15 bases in between.

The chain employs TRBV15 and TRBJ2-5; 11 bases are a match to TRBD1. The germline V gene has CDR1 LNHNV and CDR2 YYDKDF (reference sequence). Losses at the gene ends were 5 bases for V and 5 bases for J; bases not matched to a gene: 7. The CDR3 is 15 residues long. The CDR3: CATSLRTGGAETQYF. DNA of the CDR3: TGTGCCACCAGCTTACGGACAGGGGGCGCGGAGACCCAGTACTTC.

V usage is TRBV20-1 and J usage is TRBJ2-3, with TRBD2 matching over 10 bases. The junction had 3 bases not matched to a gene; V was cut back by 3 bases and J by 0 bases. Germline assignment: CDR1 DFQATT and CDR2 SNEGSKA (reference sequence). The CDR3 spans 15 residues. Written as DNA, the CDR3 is TGCAGTGCTAGGAATAGCGGGGGGAGCACAGATACGCAGTATTTT. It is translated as CSARNSGGSTDTQYF.

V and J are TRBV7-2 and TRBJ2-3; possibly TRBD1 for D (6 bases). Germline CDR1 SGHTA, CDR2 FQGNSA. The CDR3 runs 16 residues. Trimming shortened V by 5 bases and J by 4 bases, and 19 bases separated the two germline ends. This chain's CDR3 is CASSRLGVRQADTQYF. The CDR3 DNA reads TGTGCCAGCAGCCGCCTGGGCGTCAGACAGGCAGATACGCAGTATTTT.